The following is a TCR beta chain sequence with its context. Sequenced by immunoSEQ multiplex PCR; TCRdb stores in-frame clones only, minus some. The profile shows some 42,000 clones, around 93% of them singletons. The sample comes from a study of T cell changes during pregnancy in multiple sclerosis. The CDR3 extends over 18 amino acids. V lost 3 bases to trimming and J lost 0 bases; unmatched junction nucleotides: 8. Germline V gene sequence: CDR1 KGHSH, CDR2 LQKENI. The chain joins TRBV18 to TRBJ2-4; TRBD1 agrees at 10 bases. The clonotype comes from a female donor with multiple sclerosis, enrolled in a pregnancy study. The material sequenced was CD4+ T cells from peripheral blood mononuclear cells, taken in the third trimester of pregnancy. The CDR3 is CASSPDRGLTLAKNIQYF. The CDR3 DNA sequence: TGTGCCAGCTCACCCGACAGGGGGCTAACTCTAGCCAAAAACATTCAGTACTTC.